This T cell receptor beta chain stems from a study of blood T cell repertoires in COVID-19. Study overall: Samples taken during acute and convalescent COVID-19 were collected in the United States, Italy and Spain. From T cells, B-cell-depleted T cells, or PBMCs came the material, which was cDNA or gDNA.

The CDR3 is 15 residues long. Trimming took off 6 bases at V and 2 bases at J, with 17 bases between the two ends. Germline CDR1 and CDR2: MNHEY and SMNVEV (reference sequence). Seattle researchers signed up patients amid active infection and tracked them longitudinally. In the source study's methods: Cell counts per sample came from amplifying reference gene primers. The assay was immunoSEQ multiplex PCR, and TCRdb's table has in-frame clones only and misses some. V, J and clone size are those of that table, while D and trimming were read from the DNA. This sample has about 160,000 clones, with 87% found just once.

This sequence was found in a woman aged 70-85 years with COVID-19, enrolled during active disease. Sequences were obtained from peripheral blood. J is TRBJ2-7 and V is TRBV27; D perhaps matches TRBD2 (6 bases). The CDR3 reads CASRRYPGEAYEQYF. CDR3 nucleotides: TGTGCCAGCAGAAGGTATCCGGGGGAGGCCTACGAGCAGTACTTC.